One sample yielded the 29 T cell receptor beta chains listed below, sequenced in a study of identifying expanded T cells in peripheral blood. Generated by immunoSEQ multiplex PCR, the TCRdb table keeps only in-frame clones and is missing some. The data show approximately 110,000 clones, approximately 90% seen once. Sequenced sample: blood. The receptors originated from a person aged 18 to 75 in good health.

This clone was recorded once. The genes are TRBV6-5 and TRBJ1-2; D is possibly TRBD1 (5 bases). The germline gives CDR1 MNHEY, CDR2 SVGAGI. The V end lost 0 bases, the J end lost 13 bases, and 21 bases lay between the germline ends. This CDR3 has 15 amino acids. CDR3 DNA sequence: TGTGCCAGCAGTTACTCGCCTCTCAGAGGGGTGAATTGCACCTTC. Its translation is CASSYSPLRGVNCTF.

The chain uses TRBV6-6 and TRBJ1-1; unclear D gene. Trimming took off 2 bases at V and 0 bases at J, with 1 base between the two ends. Germline V gene data show CDR1 as MNHNY and CDR2 as SVGAGI (reference sequence). This CDR3 is 12 amino acids long. CDR3 DNA: TGTGCCAGCAGTTACCTGAACACTGAAGCTTTCTTT. Protein product: CASSYLNTEAFF.

As for this clone: This sequence may be a read error, since a much larger clone differs from it by one base. The J gene is TRBJ1-2, the V gene TRBV11-2; D is undetermined. The CDR3 spans 13 residues. V was shortened by 5 bases and J by 3 bases, with 10 bases between the two germline ends. Per the germline V gene, CDR1 is SGHAT and CDR2 is FQNNGV. For the CDR3, the DNA is TGTGCCAGCAGCCCCGAACAAGACTATGGCTACACCTTC. This gives the protein CASSPEQDYGYTF.

This clone was recorded once. The chain uses TRBV6-5 and TRBJ1-1; TRBD1 matches 7 bases. The germline V gene encodes CDR1 MNHEY and CDR2 SVGAGI. The CDR3 is 14 amino acids. V shed 0 bases, J shed 5 bases, and the junction held 3 bases outside the gene matches. The DNA of the CDR3 is TGTGCCAGCAGTTACTCGAGGGGGCGAACTGAAGCTTTCTTT. Its protein is CASSYSRGRTEAFF.

The J gene is TRBJ2-3, the V gene TRBV11-2; 8 bases line up with TRBD1. The V gene end was trimmed by 5 bases and the J gene end by 4 bases; junction bases not matched to a gene: 14. CDR1 SGHAT and CDR2 FQNNGV come from the germline V gene. The CDR3 sequence is 17 residues long. In DNA, the CDR3 is TGTGCCAGCAGCCGCATTAGATTGGCAGGGGGCCCAGATACGCAGTATTTT. This encodes CASSRIRLAGGPDTQYF.

The DNA for the CDR3 is TGTGCCAGCAGCTATGGACGTGGGGAGCTGTTTTTT. Its protein is CASSYGRGELFF. The chain carries TRBV7-8 and TRBJ2-2; D gene ambiguous. The CDR3 is 12 amino acids. Trimming removed 4 bases from V and 8 bases from J, with 8 bases in between. CDR1 is SGHVS, CDR2 FQNEAQ, per germline.

The chain employs TRBV28 and TRBJ2-7, with TRBD1 matching over 8 bases. CDR1 and CDR2 (germline): MDHEN, SYDVKM. This CDR3 has 13 amino acids. V was clipped by 6 bases and J by 3 bases; unmatched bases: 4. Written as DNA, the CDR3 is TGTGCCAGCAGGGGGACAGGCGGCTACGAGCAGTACTTC. It translates to CASRGTGGYEQYF.

The rearrangement joins TRBV11-3 to TRBJ2-2; no definite D call. Germline V gene sequence: CDR1 SGHNT, CDR2 YENEEA. The CDR3 spans 13 residues. V was shortened by 3 bases and J by 4 bases, with 6 bases between the two germline ends. CDR3 DNA: TGTGCCAGCAGCTTTTCGCCCACCGGGGAGCTGTTTTTT. Translated: CASSFSPTGELFF.

The V call is TRBV19, the J call TRBJ2-3; D is possibly TRBD2 (6 bases). The germline gives CDR1 LNHDA, CDR2 SQIVND (reference sequence). Trimming took off 1 base at V and 0 bases at J, with 11 bases between the two ends. The CDR3 covers 16 residues. The CDR3: CASSIVPSGSTDTQYF. In DNA, the CDR3 is TGTGCCAGTAGTATAGTACCCAGCGGGAGCACAGATACGCAGTATTTT.

The V call is TRBV13, the J call TRBJ2-2; 8 nucleotides match TRBD2. This CDR3 comprises 14 residues. The J segment lost 4 bases and the V segment lost 5 bases, leaving 3 bases of the junction unmatched. The germline CDR1 and CDR2 sequences are PRHDT and FYEKMQ (reference sequence). DNA for the CDR3: TGTGCCAGCAGCCGAAGCGGGGGCACCGGGGAGCTGTTTTTT. The encoded protein is CASSRSGGTGELFF.

The CDR3 protein is CASSFLGGGRFQETQYF. The CDR3 DNA sequence: TGTGCCAGCAGCTTCCTTGGGGGGGGCCGGTTCCAAGAGACCCAGTACTTC. The rearrangement uses TRBV7-2 and TRBJ2-5; D perhaps matches TRBD2 (7 bases). CDR3 size: 17 residues. CDR1 is SGHTA, CDR2 FQGNSA, per germline. Between the trimmed V and J ends, which lost 3 bases and 1 base, there was a span of 18 bases.

V gene TRBV9 combines with J gene TRBJ2-4; D tentatively reads TRBD1 or TRBD2 (5 bases each). Germline CDR1 and CDR2: SGDLS and YYNGEE. Trimming removed 4 bases from V and 8 bases from J, with 13 bases in between. The CDR3 extends over 13 amino acids. CDR3: CASSPPLGDIQYF. CDR3 sequence (DNA): TGTGCCAGCAGCCCCCCTCTGGGGGACATTCAGTACTTC.

The chain employs TRBV6-5 and TRBJ1-1; 7 nucleotides match TRBD1. The CDR3 sequence is 13 residues long. Looked up from germline, CDR1 is MNHEY and CDR2 is SVGAGI. Trimming took 4 bases from V and 8 from J; bases not matched to a gene: 7. CDR3 nucleotides: TGTGCCAGCAGTTTGTACAGGGGTGTAGAAGCTTTCTTT. Protein sequence: CASSLYRGVEAFF.

This clone was recorded only once. The chain recombines TRBV7-2 with TRBJ2-7, with D tentatively TRBD2 (6 bases). The CDR3 has 13 amino acids. The V end was cut by 4 bases, the J end by 3 bases, with 10 bases between. Germline V gives CDR1 SGHTA, CDR2 FQGNSA. For the CDR3, the DNA is TGTGCCAGCAGCTCTGTCGGGGGCTACGAGCAGTACTTC. Its protein is CASSSVGGYEQYF.

V and J are TRBV11-1 and TRBJ1-1; D unresolved. Trimming pared 4 bases from V and 1 base from J, leaving 7 bases between. The CDR3 consists of 13 residues. Germline V lookup: CDR1 SGHAT, CDR2 FQDESV (reference sequence). CDR3 bases: TGTGCCAGCAGCTCCCTCACGAACACTGAAGCTTTCTTT. Encoded protein: CASSSLTNTEAFF.

The gene calls are TRBV28 and TRBJ1-2; the D gene is possibly TRBD1 (6 bases). The V gene lost 3 bases and the J gene lost 2 bases, with 10 bases spanning the gap. The CDR3 has 14 amino acids. The germline gives CDR1 MDHEN, CDR2 SYDVKM. The DNA of the CDR3 is TGTGCCAGCAGTTTCCCGGGGGGCAACTATGGCTACACCTTC. It is translated as CASSFPGGNYGYTF.

The chain employs TRBV19 and TRBJ1-5; 8 bases align to TRBD1. The CDR3 runs 15 residues. V lost 5 bases to trimming and J lost 2 bases; unmatched junction nucleotides: 5. The V gene's germline CDR1 is LNHDA and CDR2 SQIVND (reference sequence). The CDR3 bases are TGTGCCAGTAGTCTCCGACAGGGGCGCAATCAGCCCCAGCATTTT. Translated: CASSLRQGRNQPQHF.

The rearrangement uses TRBV9 and TRBJ2-3; D is possibly TRBD2 (7 bases). The V end lost 0 bases, the J end lost 3 bases, and 14 bases lay between the germline ends. The germline V gene has CDR1 SGDLS and CDR2 YYNGEE. The CDR3 consists of 16 residues. In DNA form, the CDR3 reads TGTGCCAGCAGCGTAGAAAGGGGGAGGGCGACAGATACGCAGTATTTT. It encodes CASSVERGRATDTQYF.

The J gene is TRBJ2-3, the V gene TRBV2; TRBD1 is a possible D gene (6 bases). Looked up from germline, CDR1 is SNHLY and CDR2 is FYNNEI. V shed 8 bases and J shed 2 bases, with 26 bases lying between them. CDR3 length: 18 residues. CDR3 coding DNA: TGTGCCAGCTCAACTGGACCCTTCGGGGACAAGTTCACAGATACGCAGTATTTT. Its translation: CASSTGPFGDKFTDTQYF.

CDR3: CASSVAGTNQPQHF. In nucleotides, the CDR3 is TGTGCCAGCAGCGTAGCAGGTACAAATCAGCCCCAGCATTTT. V usage is TRBV9 and J usage is TRBJ1-5; no firm D call. Germline CDR1 is SGDLS and CDR2 is YYNGEE. The CDR3 contains 14 residues. V lost 0 bases, J lost 4 bases, and 8 bases lay in between.

This chain uses TRBV6-5 with TRBJ2-7; the D gene is possibly TRBD1 (6 bases). V was pared by 2 bases and J by 4 bases, with 15 bases between. This CDR3 region has 15 residues. The V gene's germline CDR1 is MNHEY and CDR2 SVGAGI. CDR3 region: CASSYRQVPPYEQYF. CDR3 nucleotide sequence: TGTGCCAGCAGTTACCGACAGGTACCGCCTTACGAGCAGTACTTC.

The rearrangement links TRBV7-9 to TRBJ1-1; 8 nucleotides match TRBD1. The V gene's germline CDR1 is SEHNR and CDR2 FQNEAQ (reference sequence). Trimming cost V 5 bases and J 4 bases; bases outside gene matches: 3. The length of the CDR3 is 13 residues. The CDR3 protein is CASSLGQATEAFF. The CDR3 DNA follows: TGTGCCAGCAGCCTGGGACAGGCCACTGAAGCTTTCTTT.

The chain carries TRBV6-6 and TRBJ2-3, with 9 bases that match TRBD1. The V and J ends lost 4 bases and 4 bases, in that order; junction bases with no gene match: 6. There are 15 residues in the CDR3. CDR1 and CDR2 (germline): MNHNY, SVGAGI (reference sequence). The CDR3 protein is CASSSPGQGPDTQYF. The CDR3 bases are TGTGCCAGCAGTTCGCCGGGACAGGGACCAGATACGCAGTATTTT.

The J gene is TRBJ1-1, the V gene TRBV6-6, with D hard to call. Per germline, CDR1 MNHNY and CDR2 SVGAGI (reference sequence). CDR3 size: 14 residues. The V end lost 2 bases, the J end lost 3 bases, and 10 bases lay between the germline ends. CDR3 region: CASSYVGWDTEAFF. CDR3 in DNA: TGTGCCAGCAGTTACGTGGGCTGGGACACTGAAGCTTTCTTT.

About this clone: This could be a read error, since a much larger clone is one nucleotide away. The chain combines TRBV11-3 with TRBJ1-2, with 8 bases aligning to TRBD1. With V trimmed by 5 bases and J by 3 bases, 2 bases remained unmatched. Germline-derived CDR1 and CDR2 are SGHNT and YENEEA. The CDR3 totals 13 residues. Here the CDR3 reads CASSPGQDYGYTF. The CDR3 region has the DNA TGTGCCAGCAGCCCGGGACAGGACTATGGCTACACCTTC.

This chain joins TRBV7-2 and TRBJ1-6; D is unclear. The germline V gene encodes CDR1 SGHTA and CDR2 FQGNSA. CDR3 length: 13 amino acids. Trimming stripped 2 bases from V and 7 bases from J, with 6 bases between. The CDR3 loop is CASSLNRNSPLHF. DNA of the CDR3: TGTGCCAGCAGCTTAAACAGAAATTCACCCCTCCACTTT.

V gene TRBV6-4 combines with J gene TRBJ2-3, with 9 positions matching TRBD1. The CDR3 is made up of 14 amino acids. With 3 bases clipped from V and 5 bases from J, the junction kept 3 bases outside the gene matches. Germline lookup yields CDR1 MRHNA and CDR2 SNTAGT. CDR3: CASSEQGAQDTQYF. DNA of the CDR3: TGTGCCAGCAGTGAACAGGGGGCTCAAGATACGCAGTATTTT.

The chain links TRBV7-6 to TRBJ1-5; no firm D call. Per the germline V gene, CDR1 is SGHVS and CDR2 is FNYEAQ. Trimming took 5 bases from V and 4 from J, leaving 9 bases between them. The CDR3 contains 13 residues. DNA for the CDR3: TGTGCCAGCAGCCGGGATCTTAATCAGCCCCAGCATTTT. Protein sequence: CASSRDLNQPQHF.

V is TRBV10-3 and J is TRBJ1-2; D is unclear. This CDR3 contains 13 residues. V was clipped by 6 bases and J by 7 bases, with 15 bases between them. Germline V gene sequence: CDR1 ENHRY, CDR2 SYGVKD. The CDR3 region has the DNA TGTGCCATCAGGCCCATGTCCTATCCTGGCTACACCTTC. This encodes CAIRPMSYPGYTF.